The clone carrying this T cell receptor beta chain was seen ten or more times. Its antigen is currently unknown. The study enrolled patients aged 18 to 65 with newly diagnosed hyperthyroidism of under 2 months' duration. PBMCs came from 9 to 10 ml fresh peripheral blood. Amplification yielded TCR beta CDR3 regions, with RNA transcripts as the source. HTBI primers were the set used in a first-round RT-PCR of the TCR CDR3. A single record per CDR3 protein comes from TCRdb applying MiXCR to the multiplex PCR reads. The data contain 90,000 to 120,000 distinct CDR3 sequences, about 15% of them singletons. V dropped 4 bases and J dropped 5; count of bases not matched to a gene: 8. Germline loops: CDR1 SGHRS, CDR2 YFSETQ. There are 17 residues in the CDR3. The sample belongs to a study of T cells in Graves' hyperthyroidism and ophthalmopathy. Study background: It was at initial diagnosis, before any treatment, that peripheral blood was collected. Study conclusions and caveats: Ophthalmopathy was identified by the model a median around 6.9 months ahead of onset.

The sequence was obtained from a woman aged 45-65 years with Graves' hyperthyroidism. The sequenced sample consisted of blood. The V gene is TRBV5-1, the J gene TRBJ2-2; 13 bases match TRBD2. The CDR3 loop is CASSVGGLAGVTGELFF. CDR3 sequence (DNA): TGCGCCAGCAGCGTTGGTGGACTAGCGGGAGTAACCGGGGAGCTGTTTTTT.